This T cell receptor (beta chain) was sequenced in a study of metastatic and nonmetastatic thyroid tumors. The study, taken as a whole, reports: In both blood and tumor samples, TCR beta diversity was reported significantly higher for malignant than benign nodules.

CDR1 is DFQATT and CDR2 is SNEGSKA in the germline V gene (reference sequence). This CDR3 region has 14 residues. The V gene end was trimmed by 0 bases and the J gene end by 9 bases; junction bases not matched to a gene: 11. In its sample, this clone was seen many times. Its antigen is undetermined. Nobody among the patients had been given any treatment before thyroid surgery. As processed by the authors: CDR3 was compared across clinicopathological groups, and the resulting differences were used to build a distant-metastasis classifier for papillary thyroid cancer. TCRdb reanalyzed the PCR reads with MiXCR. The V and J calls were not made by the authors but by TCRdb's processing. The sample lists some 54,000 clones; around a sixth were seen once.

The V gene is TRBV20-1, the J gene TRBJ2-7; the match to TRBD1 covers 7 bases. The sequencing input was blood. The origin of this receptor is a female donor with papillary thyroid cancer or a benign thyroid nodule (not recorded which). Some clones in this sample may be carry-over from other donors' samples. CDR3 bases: TGCAGTGCTAGAGACCCAAAGGGGGCGCTTACGCAGTACTTC. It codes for CSARDPKGALTQYF.